Sequencing of this TCR beta chain was carried out in a study of Ad26.COV2.S vaccination and SARS-CoV-2 variants. Between the trimmed V and J ends, which lost 2 bases and 1 base, there was a span of 8 bases. The germline V gene has CDR1 MDHEN and CDR2 SYDVKM. The CDR3 has 14 amino acids. TCRdb's copy holds only in-frame clones and misses some; the assay was immunoSEQ multiplex PCR. The table records fewer than 400,000 clones, 89% of them present only once. The treatment denotes: 15 to 20 received Ad26.COV2.S at low or high dose, single or two shots; several received placebo; per-sample allocation not given. Sampling occurred on day 63 after the first vaccine or placebo injection.

The receptor comes from a person between 18 and 60 years old who received the Ad26.COV2.S COVID-19 vaccine or a placebo. V is TRBV28 and J is TRBJ1-1; D unclear. Sequencing was performed on peripheral blood, taken in a trial of Ad26.COV2.S vaccine versus placebo. Written as DNA, the CDR3 is TGTGCCAGCAGTTTAGAGGGAGGGAACACTGAAGCTTTCTTT. Translating it yields CASSLEGGNTEAFF. The whole variable domain, filled in from reference TRBV28 and TRBJ1-1, reads DVKVTQSSRYLVKRTGEKVFLECVQDMDHENMFWYRQDPGLGLRLIYFSYDVKMKEKGDIPEGYSVSREKKERFSLILESASTNQTSMYLCASSLEGGNTEAFFGQGTRLTVV.